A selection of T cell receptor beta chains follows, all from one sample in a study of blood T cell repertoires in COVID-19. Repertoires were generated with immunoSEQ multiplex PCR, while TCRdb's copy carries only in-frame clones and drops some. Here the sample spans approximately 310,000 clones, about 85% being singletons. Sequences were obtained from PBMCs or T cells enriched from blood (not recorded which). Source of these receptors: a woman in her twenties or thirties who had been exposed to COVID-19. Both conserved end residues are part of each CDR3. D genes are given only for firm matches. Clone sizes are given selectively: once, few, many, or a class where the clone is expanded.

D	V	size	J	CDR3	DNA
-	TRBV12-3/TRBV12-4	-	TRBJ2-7	CASSPPGPGEQYF	TGTGCCAGCAGCCCCCCGGGCCCAGGGGAGCAGTACTTC
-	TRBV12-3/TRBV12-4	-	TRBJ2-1	CASSLSAYNEQFF	TGTGCCAGCAGTCTAAGCGCATACAATGAGCAGTTCTTC
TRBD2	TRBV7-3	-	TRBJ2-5	CASSLGHRGVETQYF	TGTGCCAGCAGCTTAGGGCATCGGGGGGTAGAGACCCAGTACTTC
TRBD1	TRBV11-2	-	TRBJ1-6	CASREQGQRSPLHF	TGTGCCAGCCGAGAACAGGGGCAACGTTCACCCCTCCACTTT
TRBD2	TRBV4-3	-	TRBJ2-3	CASSQLAGKSDTQYF	TGCGCCAGCAGCCAACTAGCGGGGAAGTCAGATACGCAGTATTTT
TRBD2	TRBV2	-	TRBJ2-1	CASRGSAGPWFF	TGTGCCAGCAGGGGGTCAGCGGGACCCTGGTTCTTC
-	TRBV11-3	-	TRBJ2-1	CASSLVGFSYNEQFF	TGTGCCAGCAGCTTAGTCGGGTTTTCCTACAATGAGCAGTTCTTC
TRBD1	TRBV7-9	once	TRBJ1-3	CASSPYKGQGISGNTIYF	TGTGCCAGCAGCCCTTATAAAGGACAGGGGATCTCTGGAAACACCATATATTTT
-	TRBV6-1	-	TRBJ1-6	CASSEGLDNSPLHF	TGTGCCAGCAGTGAAGGGCTCGATAATTCACCCCTCCACTTT
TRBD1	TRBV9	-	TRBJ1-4	CASSVGQGAADEKLFF	TGTGCCAGCAGCGTGGGACAGGGGGCGGCGGATGAAAAACTGTTTTTT
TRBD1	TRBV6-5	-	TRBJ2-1	CASSVNRGNEQFF	TGTGCCAGCAGCGTTAACAGGGGAAATGAGCAGTTCTTC
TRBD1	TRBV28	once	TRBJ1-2	CASREGQENGYTF	TGTGCCAGCAGAGAGGGACAGGAGAATGGCTACACCTTC
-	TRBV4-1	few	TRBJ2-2	CASSQEGRAWGPASGELFF	TGCGCCAGCAGCCAAGAAGGCAGGGCTTGGGGGCCCGCCAGCGGGGAGCTGTTTTTT
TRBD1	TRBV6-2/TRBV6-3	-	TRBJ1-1	CASSFGTGLGNTEAFF	TGTGCCAGCAGTTTCGGGACAGGGTTAGGGAACACTGAAGCTTTCTTT
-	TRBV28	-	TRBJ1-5	CASSWGRGGYQPQHF	TGTGCCAGCAGTTGGGGTCGGGGAGGGTATCAGCCCCAGCATTTT
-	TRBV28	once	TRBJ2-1	CASSPGASYNEQFF	TGTGCCAGCAGCCCAGGGGCCTCCTACAATGAGCAGTTCTTC
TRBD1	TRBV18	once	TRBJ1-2	CASSPSGTGHGPKGYTF	TGTGCCAGCTCACCCTCAGGGACAGGGCACGGTCCTAAAGGCTACACCTTC
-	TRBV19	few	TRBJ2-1	CASLRGSGNEQFF	TGTGCCAGTCTCCGGGGGAGCGGGAATGAGCAGTTCTTC
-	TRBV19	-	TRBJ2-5	CASSVGQKETQYF	TGTGCCAGTAGCGTCGGACAGAAAGAGACCCAGTACTTC
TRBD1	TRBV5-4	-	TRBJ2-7	CASTFDRGIPYEQYF	TGTGCCAGCACTTTCGACAGGGGGATTCCCTACGAGCAGTACTTC
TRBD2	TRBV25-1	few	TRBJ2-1	CASSEGGGGNRNEQFF	TGTGCCAGCAGTGAGGGAGGCGGGGGGAACAGGAATGAGCAGTTCTTC
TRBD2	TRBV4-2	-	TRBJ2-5	CASSQEFGWTSGGETQYF	TGTGCCAGCAGCCAAGAGTTTGGGTGGACTAGCGGGGGAGAGACCCAGTACTTC
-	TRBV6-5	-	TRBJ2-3	CASRDPGGNTDTQYF	TGTGCCAGCAGAGATCCAGGGGGGAACACAGATACGCAGTATTTT
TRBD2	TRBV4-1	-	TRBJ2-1	CASSAGVPYNEQFF	TGCGCCAGCAGCGCGGGGGTCCCCTACAATGAGCAGTTCTTC
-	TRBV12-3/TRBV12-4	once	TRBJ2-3	CASSLALTDTQYF	TGTGCCAGCAGTTTAGCCCTCACAGATACGCAGTATTTT
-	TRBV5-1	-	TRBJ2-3	CASSINPGLRLDTQYF	TGCGCCAGCAGCATCAATCCGGGACTCCGGTTGGATACGCAGTATTTT
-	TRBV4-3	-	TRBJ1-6	CASSPRVIAYNSPLHF	TGCGCCAGCAGCCCCAGGGTAATCGCTTATAATTCACCCCTCCACTTT
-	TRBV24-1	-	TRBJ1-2	CATSDSDQGKAYGYTF	TGTGCCACCAGTGATTCCGATCAGGGGAAGGCCTATGGCTACACCTTC
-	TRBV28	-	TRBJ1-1	CASSFYSSVAFF	TGTGCCAGCAGTTTTTATTCGTCTGTAGCTTTCTTT
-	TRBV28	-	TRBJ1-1	CASSLRQGTAFF	TGTGCCAGCAGTTTAAGGCAGGGTACAGCTTTCTTT
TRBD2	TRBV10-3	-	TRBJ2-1	CAISFDLTSGKNEQFF	TGTGCCATCAGTTTCGACCTGACTAGCGGGAAGAATGAGCAGTTCTTC
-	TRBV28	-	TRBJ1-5	CASSSQRLPQHF	TGTGCCAGCAGTTCCCAGCGTTTGCCCCAGCATTTT
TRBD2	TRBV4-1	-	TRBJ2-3	CASSQVLAGGDTQYF	TGCGCCAGCAGCCAAGTATTAGCGGGAGGCGATACGCAGTATTTT
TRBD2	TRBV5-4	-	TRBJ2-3	CASSRLRTSGLSTDTQYF	TGTGCCAGCAGCCGACTCAGGACTAGCGGGCTTAGCACAGATACGCAGTATTTT
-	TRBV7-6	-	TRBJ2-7	CASSLKTGPYEQYF	TGTGCCAGCAGCTTAAAAACAGGGCCCTACGAGCAGTACTTC
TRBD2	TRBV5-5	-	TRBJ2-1	CATTGGGILSNEQFF	TGTGCCACCACTGGGGGGGGGATTCTGAGCAATGAGCAGTTCTTC
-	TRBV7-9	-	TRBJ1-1	CATQTTWNTEAFF	TGTGCCACCCAGACGACTTGGAACACTGAAGCTTTCTTT
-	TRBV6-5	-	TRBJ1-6	CASSYTGLGNSPLHF	TGTGCCAGCAGTTACACGGGGTTGGGGAATTCACCCCTCCACTTT
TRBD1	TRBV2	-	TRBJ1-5	CASSQGAKPQHF	TGTGCCAGCAGCCAGGGGGCAAAGCCCCAGCATTTT
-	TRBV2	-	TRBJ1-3	CASMGIQGGNTIYF	TGTGCCAGCATGGGGATACAGGGTGGAAACACCATATATTTT
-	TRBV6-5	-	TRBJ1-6	CASSQRQPNNSPLHF	TGTGCCAGCAGCCAAAGACAGCCTAATAATTCACCCCTCCACTTT